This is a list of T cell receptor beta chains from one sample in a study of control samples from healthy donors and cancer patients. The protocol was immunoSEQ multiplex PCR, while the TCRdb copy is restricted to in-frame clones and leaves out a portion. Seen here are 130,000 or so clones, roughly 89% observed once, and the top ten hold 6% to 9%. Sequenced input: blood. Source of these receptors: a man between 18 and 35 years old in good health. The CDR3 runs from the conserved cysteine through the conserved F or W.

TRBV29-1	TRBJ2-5	CSVDGQGRRYETQYF
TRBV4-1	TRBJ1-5	CASSPGRGLGQPQHF
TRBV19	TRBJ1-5	CASSKQLDRVFEPQHF
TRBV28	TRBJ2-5	CASTLSPADETQYF
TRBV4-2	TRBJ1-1	CASSQDPGNTEAFF
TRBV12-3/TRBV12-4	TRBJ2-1	CASSPGGSEQFF
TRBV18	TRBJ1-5	CASSPNGRDSNQPQHF
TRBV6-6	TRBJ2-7	CASSGGPTYEQYF
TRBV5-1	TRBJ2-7	CASSPRAGEYEQYF
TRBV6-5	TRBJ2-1	CASSYSNRGPYNEQFF
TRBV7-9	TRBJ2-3	CASSFPARGLDTQYF
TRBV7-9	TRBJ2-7	CASSLAGTGTEQYF
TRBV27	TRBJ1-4	CASSRGQGSKEKLFF
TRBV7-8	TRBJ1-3	CASSDRALGNTIYF
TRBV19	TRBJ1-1	CASSPNRGPPEAFF
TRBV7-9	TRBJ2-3	CASRGAQGANTDTQYF
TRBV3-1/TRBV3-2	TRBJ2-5	CASSQDPGSETQYF
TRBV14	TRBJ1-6	CASSQVSGKLAALHF
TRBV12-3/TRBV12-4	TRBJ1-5	CASSFIHNQPQHF
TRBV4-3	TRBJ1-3	CASSPLPGMSGNTIYF
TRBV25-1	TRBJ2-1	CASSDPGQGMSKFF
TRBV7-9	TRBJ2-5	CASSPLSRFEAQYF
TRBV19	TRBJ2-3	CASSIGGTSGGDTQYF
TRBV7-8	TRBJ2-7	CASSPRPGLSSYEQYF
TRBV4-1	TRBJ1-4	CASSQQGRSNEKLFF
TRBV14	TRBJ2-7	CASSQESPSGTGPIEQYF
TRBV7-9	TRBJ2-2	CASSLRSRDRGPNTGELFF
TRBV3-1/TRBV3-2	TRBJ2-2	CASSQLSTGELFF
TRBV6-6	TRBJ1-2	CASRDTGEGYTF
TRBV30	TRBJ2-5	CAWSLRRTSGETQYF
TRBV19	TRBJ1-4	CASSMGRSSNEKLFF
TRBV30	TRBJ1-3	CAWTAWAGGFSGNTIYF
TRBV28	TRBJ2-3	CASSRGTDTQYF
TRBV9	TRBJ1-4	CASSTGQGSTNEKLFF